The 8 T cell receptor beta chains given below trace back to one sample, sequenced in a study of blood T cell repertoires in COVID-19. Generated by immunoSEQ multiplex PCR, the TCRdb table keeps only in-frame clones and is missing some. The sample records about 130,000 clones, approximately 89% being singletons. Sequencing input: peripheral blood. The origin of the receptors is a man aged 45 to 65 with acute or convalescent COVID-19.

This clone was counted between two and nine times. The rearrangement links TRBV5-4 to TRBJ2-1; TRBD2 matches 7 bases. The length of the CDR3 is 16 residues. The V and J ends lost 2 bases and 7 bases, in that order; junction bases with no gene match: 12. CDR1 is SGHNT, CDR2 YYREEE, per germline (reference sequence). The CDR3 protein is CASSLGGSDERNEQFF. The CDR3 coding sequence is TGTGCCAGCAGCTTAGGCGGGAGTGACGAGAGGAATGAGCAGTTCTTC.

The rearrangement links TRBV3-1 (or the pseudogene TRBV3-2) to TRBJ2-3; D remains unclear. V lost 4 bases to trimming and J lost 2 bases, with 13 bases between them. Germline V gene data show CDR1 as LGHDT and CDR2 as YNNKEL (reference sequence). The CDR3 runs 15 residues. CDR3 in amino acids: CASSPSIRPTDTQYF. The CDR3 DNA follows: TGTGCCAGCAGCCCGAGCATCCGTCCCACAGATACGCAGTATTTT.

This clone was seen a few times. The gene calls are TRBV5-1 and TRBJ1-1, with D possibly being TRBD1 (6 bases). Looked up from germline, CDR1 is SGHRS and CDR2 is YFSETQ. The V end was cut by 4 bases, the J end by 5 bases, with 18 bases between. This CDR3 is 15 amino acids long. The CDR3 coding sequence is TGCGCCAGCAGCGCGCTTCAGGGGAGGGGAACTGAAGCTTTCTTT. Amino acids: CASSALQGRGTEAFF.

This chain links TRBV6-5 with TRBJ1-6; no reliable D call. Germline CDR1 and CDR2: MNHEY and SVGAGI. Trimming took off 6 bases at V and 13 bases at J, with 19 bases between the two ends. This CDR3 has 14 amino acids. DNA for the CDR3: TGTGCCAGCAGCACCCTATTGCGGAAGGCGCCCCTCCACTTT. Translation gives CASSTLLRKAPLHF.

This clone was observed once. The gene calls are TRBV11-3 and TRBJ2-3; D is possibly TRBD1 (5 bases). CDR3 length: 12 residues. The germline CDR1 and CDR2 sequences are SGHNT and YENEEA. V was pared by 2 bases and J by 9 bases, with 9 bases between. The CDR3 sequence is CASSLRGGTQYF. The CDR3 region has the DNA TGTGCCAGCAGCTTAAGGGGTGGCACGCAGTATTTT.

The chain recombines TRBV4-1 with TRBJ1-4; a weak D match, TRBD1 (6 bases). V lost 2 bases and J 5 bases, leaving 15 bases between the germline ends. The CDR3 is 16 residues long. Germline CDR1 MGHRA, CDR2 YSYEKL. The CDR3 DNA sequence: TGCGCCAGCAGCCAAATAGGACCGGGGACAAATGAAAAACTGTTTTTT. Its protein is CASSQIGPGTNEKLFF.

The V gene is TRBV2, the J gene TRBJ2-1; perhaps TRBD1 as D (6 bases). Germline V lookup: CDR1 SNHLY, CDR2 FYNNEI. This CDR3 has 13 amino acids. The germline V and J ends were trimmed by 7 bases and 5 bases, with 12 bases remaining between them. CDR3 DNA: TGTGCCAGCACCCCAGGGGCAAACAATGAGCAGTTCTTC. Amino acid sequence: CASTPGANNEQFF.

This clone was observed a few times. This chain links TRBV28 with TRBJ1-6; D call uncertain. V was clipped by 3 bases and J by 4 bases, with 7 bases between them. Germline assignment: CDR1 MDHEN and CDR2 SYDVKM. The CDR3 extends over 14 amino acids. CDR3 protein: CASSLWRYNSPLHF. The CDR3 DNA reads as TGTGCCAGCAGTTTGTGGCGGTATAATTCACCCCTCCACTTT.